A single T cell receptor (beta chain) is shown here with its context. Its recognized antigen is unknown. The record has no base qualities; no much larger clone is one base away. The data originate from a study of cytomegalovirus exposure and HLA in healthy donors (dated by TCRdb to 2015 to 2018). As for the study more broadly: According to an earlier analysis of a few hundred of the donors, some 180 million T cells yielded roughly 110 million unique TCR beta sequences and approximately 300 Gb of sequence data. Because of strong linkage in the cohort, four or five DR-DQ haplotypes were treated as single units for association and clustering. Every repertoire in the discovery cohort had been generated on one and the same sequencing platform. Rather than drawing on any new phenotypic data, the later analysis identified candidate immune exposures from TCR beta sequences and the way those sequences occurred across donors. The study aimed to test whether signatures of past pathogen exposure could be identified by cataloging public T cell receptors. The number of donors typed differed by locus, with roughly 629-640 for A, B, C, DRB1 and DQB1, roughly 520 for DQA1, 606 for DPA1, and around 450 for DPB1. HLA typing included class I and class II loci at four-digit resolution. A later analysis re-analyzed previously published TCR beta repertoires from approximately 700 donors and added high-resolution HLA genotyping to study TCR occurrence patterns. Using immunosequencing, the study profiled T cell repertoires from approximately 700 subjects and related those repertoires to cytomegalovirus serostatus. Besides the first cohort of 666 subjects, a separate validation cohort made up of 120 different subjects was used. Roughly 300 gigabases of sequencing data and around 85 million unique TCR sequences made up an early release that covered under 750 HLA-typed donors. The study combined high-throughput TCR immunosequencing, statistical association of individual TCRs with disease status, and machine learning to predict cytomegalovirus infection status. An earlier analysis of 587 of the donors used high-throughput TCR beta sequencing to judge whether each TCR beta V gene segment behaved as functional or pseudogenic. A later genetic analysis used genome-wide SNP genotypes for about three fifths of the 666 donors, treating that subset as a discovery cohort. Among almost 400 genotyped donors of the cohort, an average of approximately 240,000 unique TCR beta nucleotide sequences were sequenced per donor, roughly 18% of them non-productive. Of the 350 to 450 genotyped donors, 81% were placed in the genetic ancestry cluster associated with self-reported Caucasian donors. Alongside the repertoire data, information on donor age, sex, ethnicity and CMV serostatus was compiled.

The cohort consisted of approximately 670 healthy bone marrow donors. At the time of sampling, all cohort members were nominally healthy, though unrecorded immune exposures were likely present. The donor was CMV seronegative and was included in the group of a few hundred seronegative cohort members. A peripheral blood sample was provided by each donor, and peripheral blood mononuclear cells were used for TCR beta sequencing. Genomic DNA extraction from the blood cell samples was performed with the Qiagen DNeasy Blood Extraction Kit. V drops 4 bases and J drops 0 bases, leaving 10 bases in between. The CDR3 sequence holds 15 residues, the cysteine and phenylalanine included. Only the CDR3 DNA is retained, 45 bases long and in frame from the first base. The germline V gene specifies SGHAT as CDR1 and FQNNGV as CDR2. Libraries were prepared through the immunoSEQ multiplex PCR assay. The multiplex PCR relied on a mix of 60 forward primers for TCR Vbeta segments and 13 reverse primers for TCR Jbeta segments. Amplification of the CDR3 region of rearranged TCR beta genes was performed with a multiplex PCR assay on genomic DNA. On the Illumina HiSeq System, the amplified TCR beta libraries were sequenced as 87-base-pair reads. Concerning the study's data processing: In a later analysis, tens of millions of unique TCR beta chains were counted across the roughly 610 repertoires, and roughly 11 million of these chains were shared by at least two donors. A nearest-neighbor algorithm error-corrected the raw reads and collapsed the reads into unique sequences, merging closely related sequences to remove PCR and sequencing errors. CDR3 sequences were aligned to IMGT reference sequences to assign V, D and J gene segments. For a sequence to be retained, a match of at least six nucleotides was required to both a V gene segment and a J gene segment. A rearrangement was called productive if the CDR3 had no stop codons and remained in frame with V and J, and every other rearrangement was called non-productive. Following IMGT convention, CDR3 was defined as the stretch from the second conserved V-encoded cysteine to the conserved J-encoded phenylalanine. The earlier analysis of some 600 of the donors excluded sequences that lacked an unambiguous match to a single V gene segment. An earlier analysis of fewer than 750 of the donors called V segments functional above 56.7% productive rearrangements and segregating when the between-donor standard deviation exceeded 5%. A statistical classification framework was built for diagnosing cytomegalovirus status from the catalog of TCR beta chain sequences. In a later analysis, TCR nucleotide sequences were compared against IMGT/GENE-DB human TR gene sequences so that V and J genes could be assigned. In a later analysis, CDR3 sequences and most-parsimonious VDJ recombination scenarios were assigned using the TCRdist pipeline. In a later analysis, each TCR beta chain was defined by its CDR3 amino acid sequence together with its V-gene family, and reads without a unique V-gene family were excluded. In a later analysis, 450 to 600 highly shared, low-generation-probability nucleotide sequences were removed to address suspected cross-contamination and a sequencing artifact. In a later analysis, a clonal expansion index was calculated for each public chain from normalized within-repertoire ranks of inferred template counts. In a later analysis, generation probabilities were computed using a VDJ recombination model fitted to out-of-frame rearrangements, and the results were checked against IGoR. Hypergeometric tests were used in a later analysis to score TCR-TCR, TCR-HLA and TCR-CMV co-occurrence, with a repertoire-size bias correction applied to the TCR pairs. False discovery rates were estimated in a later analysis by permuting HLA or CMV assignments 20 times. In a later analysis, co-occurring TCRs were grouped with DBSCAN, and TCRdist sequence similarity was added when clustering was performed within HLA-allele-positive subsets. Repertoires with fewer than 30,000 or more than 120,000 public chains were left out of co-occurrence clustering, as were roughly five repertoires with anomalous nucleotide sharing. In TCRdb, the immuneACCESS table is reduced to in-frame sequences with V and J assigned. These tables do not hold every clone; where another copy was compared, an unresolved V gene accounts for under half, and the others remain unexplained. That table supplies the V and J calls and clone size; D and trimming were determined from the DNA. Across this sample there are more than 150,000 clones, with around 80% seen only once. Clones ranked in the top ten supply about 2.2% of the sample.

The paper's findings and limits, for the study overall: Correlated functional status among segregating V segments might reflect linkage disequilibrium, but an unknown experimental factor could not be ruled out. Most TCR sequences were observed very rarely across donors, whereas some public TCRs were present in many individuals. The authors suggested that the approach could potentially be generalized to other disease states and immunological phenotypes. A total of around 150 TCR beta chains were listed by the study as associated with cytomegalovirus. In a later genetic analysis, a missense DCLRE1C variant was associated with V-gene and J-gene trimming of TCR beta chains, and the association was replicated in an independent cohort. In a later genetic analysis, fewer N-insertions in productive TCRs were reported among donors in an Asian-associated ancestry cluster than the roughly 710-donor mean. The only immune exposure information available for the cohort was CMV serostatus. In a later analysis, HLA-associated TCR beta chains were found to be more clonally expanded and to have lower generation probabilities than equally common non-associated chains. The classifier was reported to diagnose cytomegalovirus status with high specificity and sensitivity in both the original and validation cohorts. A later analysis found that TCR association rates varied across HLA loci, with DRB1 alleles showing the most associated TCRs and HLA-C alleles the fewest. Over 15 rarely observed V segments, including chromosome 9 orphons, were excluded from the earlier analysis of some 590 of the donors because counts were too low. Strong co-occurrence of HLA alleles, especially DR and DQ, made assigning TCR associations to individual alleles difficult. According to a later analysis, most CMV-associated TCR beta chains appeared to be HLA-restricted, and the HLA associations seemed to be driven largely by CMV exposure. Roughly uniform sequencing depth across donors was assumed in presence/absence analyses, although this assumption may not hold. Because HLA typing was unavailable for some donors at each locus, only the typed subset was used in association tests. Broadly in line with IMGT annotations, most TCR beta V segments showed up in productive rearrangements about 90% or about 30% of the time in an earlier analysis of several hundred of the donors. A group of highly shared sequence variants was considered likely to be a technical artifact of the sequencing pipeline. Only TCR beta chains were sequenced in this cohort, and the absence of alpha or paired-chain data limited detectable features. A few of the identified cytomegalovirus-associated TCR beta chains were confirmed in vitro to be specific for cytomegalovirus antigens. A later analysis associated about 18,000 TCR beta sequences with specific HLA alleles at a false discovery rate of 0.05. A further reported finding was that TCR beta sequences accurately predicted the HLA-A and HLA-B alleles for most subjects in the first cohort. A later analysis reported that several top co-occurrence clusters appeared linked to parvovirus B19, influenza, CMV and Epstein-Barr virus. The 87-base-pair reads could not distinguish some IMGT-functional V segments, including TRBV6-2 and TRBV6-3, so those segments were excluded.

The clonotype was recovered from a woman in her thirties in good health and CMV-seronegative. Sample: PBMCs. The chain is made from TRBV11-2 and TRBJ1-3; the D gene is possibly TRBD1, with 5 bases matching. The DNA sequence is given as TGTGCCAGCAGCTCCGGGGGATACTCTGGAAACACCATATATTTT. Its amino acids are CASSSGGYSGNTIYF. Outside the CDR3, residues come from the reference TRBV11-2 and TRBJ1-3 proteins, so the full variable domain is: EAGVAQSPRYKIIEKRQSVAFWCNPISGHATLYWYQQILGQGPKLLIQFQNNGVVDDSQLPKDRFSAERLKGVDSTLKIQPAKLEDSAVYLCASSSGGYSGNTIYFGEGSWLTVV.